The 20 T cell receptor beta chains given below trace back to one sample, sequenced in a study of T cell responses to AZD1222 COVID-19 vaccine (dated by TCRdb to the early 2020s). The library was built by means of the immunoSEQ multiplex PCR assay. TCRdb holds this immuneACCESS table with in-frame rearrangements only. Some clones are missing; in checked studies, unresolved V genes explain under half, and the rest has no known cause. Recorded for this sample are roughly 50,000 clones; 70% to 80% of them occurred a single time. The leading ten clones occupy around 7% of the sample. Per the publication, the time point label means: baseline before first vaccination. The sequenced sample was peripheral blood, obtained on day 0 of AZD1222 vaccination. The receptor source for this set is an adult in good health.

V and J are TRBV7-2 and TRBJ2-1, with a tentative D call TRBD2 (5 bases). The CDR3 totals 13 residues. Germline assignment: CDR1 SGHTA and CDR2 FQGNSA. The V and J ends lost 5 bases and 9 bases respectively, with 14 bases between them. The CDR3 sequence: CASSVPTILEQFF. CDR3 DNA sequence: TGTGCCAGCAGCGTACCGACTATCCTTGAGCAGTTCTTC.

V gene TRBV10-3 combines with J gene TRBJ1-1; D gene unclear. CDR1 and CDR2 (germline): ENHRY, SYGVKD. The CDR3 has 13 residues. With 6 bases removed from V and 1 base from J, the gap between germline ends came to 9 bases. CDR3 region: CAIRTEANTEAFF. The CDR3 bases are TGTGCCATCAGGACGGAGGCGAACACTGAAGCTTTCTTT.

This sequence joins TRBV14 and TRBJ1-6; no clear D gene. Germline CDR1 SGHDN, CDR2 FVKESK. The V and J ends lost 1 base and 13 bases respectively, with 11 bases between them. The CDR3 covers 13 residues. DNA of the CDR3: TGTGCCAGCAGCCAAGGGACGGCGGGTCCCCTCCACTTT. It is translated as CASSQGTAGPLHF.

CDR3 protein: CASSLTSQETQYF. CDR3 in DNA: TGTGCCAGCAGCTTGACTTCTCAAGAGACCCAGTACTTC. V gene TRBV11-2 combines with J gene TRBJ2-5; the D is unclear. The CDR3 extends over 13 amino acids. V was cut by 3 bases and J by 2 bases, with 7 bases left in between. Germline CDR1 SGHAT, CDR2 FQNNGV. The full variable domain, in which reference TRBV11-2 and TRBJ2-5 provide the parts outside the CDR3, is EAGVAQSPRYKIIEKRQSVAFWCNPISGHATLYWYQQILGQGPKLLIQFQNNGVVDDSQLPKDRFSAERLKGVDSTLKIQPAKLEDSAVYLCASSLTSQETQYFGPGTRLLVL.

CDR3 protein: CASSSTGLAGAKNIQYF. CDR3 sequence (DNA): TGTGCCAGCAGCTCGACAGGACTAGCGGGAGCCAAAAACATTCAGTACTTC. The V gene is TRBV7-9, the J gene TRBJ2-4, with 11 bases lining up with TRBD2. After removal of 4 bases from V and 0 bases from J, the junction contained 5 bases not matched to a gene. CDR1 is SEHNR and CDR2 is FQNEAQ in the germline V gene (reference sequence). This CDR3 is built from 17 residues.

V usage is TRBV30 and J usage is TRBJ1-4, with D possibly TRBD1 on 6 matching bases. The V gene lost 3 bases and the J gene lost 7 bases, with 18 bases spanning the gap. The CDR3 contains 15 residues. CDR1 GTSNPN and CDR2 SVGIG come from the germline V gene (reference sequence). The CDR3 reads CAWSARGGRGEKLFF. In nucleotides, the CDR3 is TGTGCCTGGAGCGCACGAGGGGGGAGGGGTGAAAAACTGTTTTTT. Drawing the rest from reference TRBV30 and TRBJ1-4, the complete variable domain is SQTIHQWPATLVQPVGSPLSLECTVEGTSNPNLYWYRQAAGRGLQLLFYSVGIGQISSEVPQNLSASRPQDRQFILSSKKLLLSDSGFYLCAWSARGGRGEKLFFGSGTQLSVL.

This clone was counted a few times. The chain uses TRBV6-1 and TRBJ2-7; 14 bases are a match to TRBD2. Germline V gene sequence: CDR1 MNHNS, CDR2 SASEGT. There are 20 residues in the CDR3. The J segment lost 6 bases and the V segment lost 1 base, leaving 17 bases of the junction unmatched. CDR3 loop: CASSEVSTSGRANTRREQYF. The CDR3 DNA follows: TGTGCCAGCAGTGAAGTTTCGACTAGCGGGAGGGCCAATACGCGGCGCGAGCAGTACTTC.

The CDR3 nucleotides read TGTGCCAGCAGCCCCGGGCAGGGAGGGAACAATGAGCAGTTCTTC. As protein: CASSPGQGGNNEQFF. V usage is TRBV7-9 and J usage is TRBJ2-1, with 7 positions matching TRBD2. The V segment lost 5 bases and the J segment 5 bases; nucleotides outside the gene matches: 9. The CDR3 runs to 15 residues. Germline V lookup: CDR1 SEHNR, CDR2 FQNEAQ (reference sequence).

The gene calls are TRBV5-4 and TRBJ1-3; D might be TRBD1 (5 bases). CDR1 and CDR2 from the germline V gene are SGHNT and YYREEE (reference sequence). V was shortened by 2 bases and J by 0 bases, with 12 bases between the two germline ends. The CDR3 contains 16 residues. CDR3 DNA: TGTGCCAGCAGCTTCGGGACCCGGAGCTCTGGAAACACCATATATTTT. Translating gives CASSFGTRSSGNTIYF.

The genes are TRBV7-9 and TRBJ2-1; D may be TRBD2 (6 bases). Trimming left V 0 bases short and J 2 bases short, with 11 bases between. This CDR3 is 16 amino acids long. CDR1 is SEHNR, CDR2 FQNEAQ, per germline (reference sequence). The CDR3 DNA follows: TGTGCCAGCAGCTTAGCAGGGTCTAGCGCCTACAATGAGCAGTTCTTC. Its protein product is CASSLAGSSAYNEQFF.

DNA for the CDR3: TGTGCCAGCAGTTTATATCAGGGTTTAGATTCACCCCTCCACTTT. It encodes CASSLYQGLDSPLHF. The rearrangement links TRBV28 to TRBJ1-6, with D possibly being TRBD1 (5 bases). In germline, CDR1 is MDHEN, CDR2 SYDVKM. V lost 1 base to trimming and J lost 8 bases, with 12 bases between them. This CDR3 has 15 amino acids.

The V and J genes are TRBV27 and TRBJ1-2; unclear D gene. This CDR3 region has 14 residues. Deletions cut 3 bases from V and 1 base from J, with 9 bases between. CDR1 is MNHEY and CDR2 is SMNVEV in the germline V gene (reference sequence). CDR3 in DNA: TGTGCCAGCAGTTTGACTCCACTTAACTATGGCTACACCTTC. Its protein is CASSLTPLNYGYTF.

The CDR3 DNA sequence: TGTGCCAGCAGTTTCAGGCCAAGCCAAGAGACCCAGTACTTC. Its protein is CASSFRPSQETQYF. This rearrangement joins TRBV7-2 to TRBJ2-5; D gene ambiguous. CDR3 length: 14 amino acids. Germline assignment: CDR1 SGHTA and CDR2 FQGNSA. V lost 6 bases and J lost 1, with 12 bases in between.

The rearrangement uses TRBV27 and TRBJ2-5; no clear D gene. The V gene's germline CDR1 is MNHEY and CDR2 SMNVEV (reference sequence). The CDR3 is 11 residues long. CDR3 sequence: CAVGWQETQYF. Written as DNA, the CDR3 is TGTGCAGTAGGGTGGCAAGAGACCCAGTACTTC.

This clone was counted between two and nine times. The V call is TRBV29-1, the J call TRBJ1-2; 8 bases fit TRBD1. The length of the CDR3 is 12 residues. Germline CDR1 SQVTM, CDR2 ANQGSEA. Germline trimming cut 7 bases from V and 6 bases from J; bases unmatched to any gene: 7. The CDR3, as DNA: TGCAGCGGCCTGGGACAGGCAGATGGCTACACCTTC. Protein product: CSGLGQADGYTF. The variable domain in full, completed from reference TRBV29-1 and TRBJ1-2, reads SAVISQKPSRDICQRGTSLTIQCQVDSQVTMMFWYRQQPGQSLTLIATANQGSEATYESGFVIDKFPISRPNLTFSTLTVSNMSPEDSSIYLCSGLGQADGYTFGSGTRLTVV.

The chain uses TRBV6-2 or TRBV6-3 and TRBJ2-2; 8 bases map to TRBD1. V shed 6 bases and J 2 bases; nucleotides not matched to a gene: 5. Germline lookup yields CDR1 MNHEY and CDR2 SVGEGT. CDR3 length equals 15 residues. CDR3 bases: TGTGCCAGCAGCCAAGGACAGGGTAACACCGGGGAGCTGTTTTTT. As protein: CASSQGQGNTGELFF.

The chain uses TRBV7-8 and TRBJ2-3; D gene uncertain. The germline CDR1 and CDR2 sequences are SGHVS and FQNEAQ. V was cut by 1 base and J by 5 bases, with 16 bases left in between. This CDR3 is built from 16 residues. CDR3 DNA: TGTGCCAGCAGCTTAGACGACCTAGATGGCCGAGATACGCAGTATTTT. Its protein product is CASSLDDLDGRDTQYF. Full variable domain (outside the CDR3, taken from reference TRBV7-8 and TRBJ2-3): GAGVSQSPRYKVAKRGQDVALRCDPISGHVSLFWYQQALGQGPEFLTYFQNEAQLDKSGLPSDRFFAERPEGSVSTLKIQRTQQEDSAVYLCASSLDDLDGRDTQYFGPGTRLTVL.

This chain connects TRBV21-1 to TRBJ2-1; the D segment call TRBD2 is taken from the table without a DNA check. TRBV21-1 has pseudogene status. CDR3 length equals 18 residues. The CDR3 bases are TGTGCCAGCAGCAAAGTGATGGGCCGGGCGGGACTTTACAATGAGCAGTTCTTC. This gives the protein CASSKVMGRAGLYNEQFF.

The rearrangement links TRBV3-1 (or the pseudogene TRBV3-2) to TRBJ1-3; no definite D call. Trimming shortened V by 0 bases and J by 4 bases, and 4 bases separated the two germline ends. The CDR3 covers 13 residues. The germline V gene has CDR1 LGHDT and CDR2 YNNKEL (reference sequence). DNA of the CDR3: TGTGCCAGCAGCCAAGATGGGGGAAACACCATATATTTT. It encodes CASSQDGGNTIYF.

CDR3 sequence (DNA): TGTGCCAGCAGCTTAGAAGGGGGCCACACTGAAGCTTTCTTT. This translates into CASSLEGGHTEAFF. This chain connects TRBV7-9 to TRBJ1-1; 7 positions agree with TRBD1. CDR1 and CDR2 from the germline V gene are SEHNR and FQNEAQ (reference sequence). This CDR3 spans 14 amino acids. Losses at the gene ends were 1 base for V and 3 bases for J; bases not matched to a gene: 2.